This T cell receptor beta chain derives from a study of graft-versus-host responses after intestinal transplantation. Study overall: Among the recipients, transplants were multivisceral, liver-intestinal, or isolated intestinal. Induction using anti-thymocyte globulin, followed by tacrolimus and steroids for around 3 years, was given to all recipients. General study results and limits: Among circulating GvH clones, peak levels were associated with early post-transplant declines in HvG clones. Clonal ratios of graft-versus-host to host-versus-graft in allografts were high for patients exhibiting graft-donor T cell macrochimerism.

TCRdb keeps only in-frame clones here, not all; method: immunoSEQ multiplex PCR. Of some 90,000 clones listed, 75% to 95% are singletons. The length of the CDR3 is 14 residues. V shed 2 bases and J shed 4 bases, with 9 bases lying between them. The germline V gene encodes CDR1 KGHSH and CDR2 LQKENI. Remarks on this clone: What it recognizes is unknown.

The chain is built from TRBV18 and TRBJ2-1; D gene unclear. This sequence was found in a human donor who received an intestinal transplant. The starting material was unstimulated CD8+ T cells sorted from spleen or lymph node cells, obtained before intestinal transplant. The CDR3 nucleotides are TGTGCCAGCTCACCAAGGTACTCTTACAATGAGCAGTTCTTC. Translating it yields CASSPRYSYNEQFF.